This entry features one T cell receptor beta chain sequence. Source study methods: Reference gene primer amplification gave nucleated cell count estimates. Profiling relied on immunoSEQ multiplex PCR, and the TCRdb table lists in-frame clones only, not all of them. Clonal size and the V and J genes are those of that table, whereas D and trimming came from the DNA. The profile shows approximately 150,000 clones, over 75% of them singletons. This sample stems from a study of blood T cell repertoires in COVID-19. Study-level information: Researchers got acute and convalescent COVID-19 samples from the United States, Italy and Spain.

Trimming at V came to 10 bases and at J to 5 bases, leaving 17 bases not matched to a gene. The germline V gene has CDR1 ENHRY and CDR2 SYGVKD. The length of the CDR3 is 17 residues. Sequenced sample: peripheral blood. This sequence originates from a woman aged 45 to 65 with acute or convalescent COVID-19. V and J are TRBV10-3 and TRBJ2-7; 13 nucleotides line up with TRBD2. The CDR3 nucleotides read TGTGCCACCCGCAACAGAGCCGGGACTAGCGGGGATGACGAGCAGTACTTC. Encoded protein: CATRNRAGTSGDDEQYF.